Only a few counts were recorded for the clone carrying this T cell receptor (beta chain). What it binds is not known. This sample is part of a study of T cell repertoires in cytomegalovirus infection. Whole-study context: Carrying CMV and the relevant HLA type showed in public TCR beta signatures. Whole-study results and caveats: HLA-C-restricted CMV clonotypes gave the most frequent clonotype in two of eight donors. Cumulative frequency of public TCR beta families picked out carriers of CMV plus the relevant HLA.

MiXCR, run by TCRdb on the reads, gives a single entry per CDR3 protein. Of about 450,000 distinct CDR3 sequences listed, 30% to 40% are singletons. This TCR was sampled from a human donor in good health (CMV status not recorded). Some clones in this sample may be carry-over from other donors' samples. Sequenced input: PBMCs.

The CDR3 DNA follows: TGCGCCAGCAGCCAAGAAGGGTTTGGTGAGCAGTTCTTC. Translating gives CASSQEGFGEQFF. The chain combines TRBV4-3 with TRBJ2-1; D not resolved. CDR1 is LGHNA and CDR2 is YSLEER in the germline V gene. CDR3 size: 13 residues. V was shortened by 0 bases and J by 9 bases, with 9 bases between the two germline ends.